The sequence of this TCR beta chain was determined in a study of CD4 T cells in relation to SARS-CoV-2 and coronaviruses. With 3 bases removed from V and 5 bases from J, the gap between germline ends came to 6 bases. The germline gives CDR1 KGHDR, CDR2 SFDVKD. This CDR3 region has 12 residues. TCRdb keeps only in-frame clones here, not all; method: immunoSEQ multiplex PCR. This sample carries around 16,000 clones, roughly 85% of them seen once, and the ten largest clones take about 41%. CD4+ T cells from unexposed donors were obtained before the COVID-19 pandemic (2011-2018). Isolation of CD4+ T cells took place after 10 days in culture. There are a few counts of this clone. Its specificity is unknown.

The chain joins TRBV24-1 to TRBJ1-1, with D uncertain. The material sequenced was CD4+ T cells from PBMCs, cultured in vitro. The sequence derives from a human donor in good health. This chain's CDR3 is CATSDTNTEAFF. CDR3 nucleotide sequence: TGTGCCACCAGTGATACTAATACTGAAGCTTTCTTT.